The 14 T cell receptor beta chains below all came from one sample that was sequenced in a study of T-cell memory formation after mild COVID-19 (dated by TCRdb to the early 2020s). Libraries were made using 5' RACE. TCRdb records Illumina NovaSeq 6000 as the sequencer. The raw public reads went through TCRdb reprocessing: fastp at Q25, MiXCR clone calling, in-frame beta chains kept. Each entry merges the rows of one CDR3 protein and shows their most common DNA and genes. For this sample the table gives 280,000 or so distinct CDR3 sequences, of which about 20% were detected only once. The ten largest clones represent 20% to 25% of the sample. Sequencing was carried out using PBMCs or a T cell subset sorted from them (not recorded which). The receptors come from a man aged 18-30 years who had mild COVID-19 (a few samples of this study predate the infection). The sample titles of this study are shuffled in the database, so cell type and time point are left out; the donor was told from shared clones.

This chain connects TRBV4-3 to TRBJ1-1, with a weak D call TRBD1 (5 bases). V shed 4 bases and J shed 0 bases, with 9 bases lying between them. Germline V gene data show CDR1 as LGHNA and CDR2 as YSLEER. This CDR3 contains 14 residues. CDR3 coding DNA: TGCGCCAGCAGCCGGGGGAGGATGAACACTGAAGCTTTCTTT. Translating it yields CASSRGRMNTEAFF.

This CDR3 is CASSPPGWEETQYF. DNA for the CDR3: TGTGCCAGCAGCCCTCCCGGGTGGGAAGAGACCCAGTACTTC. The V call is TRBV14, the J call TRBJ2-5; D call uncertain. CDR3 length: 14 residues. Trimming stripped 4 bases from V and 3 bases from J, with 12 bases between. The V gene's germline CDR1 is SGHDN and CDR2 FVKESK.

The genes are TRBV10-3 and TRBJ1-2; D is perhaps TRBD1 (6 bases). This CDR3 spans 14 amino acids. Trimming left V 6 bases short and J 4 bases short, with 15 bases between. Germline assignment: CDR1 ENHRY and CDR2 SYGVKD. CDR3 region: CAIRDHGGGYGYTF. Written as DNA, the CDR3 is TGTGCCATCAGAGACCACGGAGGGGGCTATGGCTACACCTTC.

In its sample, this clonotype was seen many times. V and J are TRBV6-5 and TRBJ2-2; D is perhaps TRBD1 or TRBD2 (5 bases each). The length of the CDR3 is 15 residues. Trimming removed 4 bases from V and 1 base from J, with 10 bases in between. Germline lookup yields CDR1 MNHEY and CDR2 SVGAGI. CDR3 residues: CASSFGTVNTGELFF. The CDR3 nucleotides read TGTGCCAGCAGTTTCGGGACCGTGAACACCGGGGAGCTGTTTTTT.

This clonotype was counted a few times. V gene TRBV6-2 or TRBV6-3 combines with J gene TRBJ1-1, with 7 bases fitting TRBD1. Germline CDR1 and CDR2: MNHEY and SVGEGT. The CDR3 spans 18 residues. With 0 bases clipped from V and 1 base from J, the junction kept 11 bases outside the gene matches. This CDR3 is CASSYSSRQGEGNTEAFF. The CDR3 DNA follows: TGTGCCAGCAGTTACTCGAGTCGGCAGGGGGAAGGGAACACTGAAGCTTTCTTT.

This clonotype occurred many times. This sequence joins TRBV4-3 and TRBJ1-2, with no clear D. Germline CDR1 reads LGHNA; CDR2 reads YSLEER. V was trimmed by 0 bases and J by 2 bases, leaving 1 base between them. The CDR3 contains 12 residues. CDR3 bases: TGCGCCAGCAGCCAAGAGAACTATGGCTACACCTTC. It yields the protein CASSQENYGYTF.

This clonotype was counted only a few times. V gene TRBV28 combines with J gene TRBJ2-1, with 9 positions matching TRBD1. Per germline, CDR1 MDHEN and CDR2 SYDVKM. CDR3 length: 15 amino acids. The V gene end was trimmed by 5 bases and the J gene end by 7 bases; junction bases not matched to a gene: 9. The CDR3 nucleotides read TGTGCCAGCAGTGTAGCCGGGACAGGGCGTAATGAGCAGTTCTTC. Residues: CASSVAGTGRNEQFF. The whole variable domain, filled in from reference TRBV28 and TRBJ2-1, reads DVKVTQSSRYLVKRTGEKVFLECVQDMDHENMFWYRQDPGLGLRLIYFSYDVKMKEKGDIPEGYSVSREKKERFSLILESASTNQTSMYLCASSVAGTGRNEQFFGPGTRLTVL.

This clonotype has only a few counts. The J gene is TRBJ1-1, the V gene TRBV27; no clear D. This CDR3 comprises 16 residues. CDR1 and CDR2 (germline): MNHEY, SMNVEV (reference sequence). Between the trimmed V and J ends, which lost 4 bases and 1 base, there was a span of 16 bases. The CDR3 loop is CASSSLMRRENTEAFF. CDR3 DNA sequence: TGTGCCAGCAGTTCCCTCATGCGGAGGGAGAACACTGAAGCTTTCTTT.

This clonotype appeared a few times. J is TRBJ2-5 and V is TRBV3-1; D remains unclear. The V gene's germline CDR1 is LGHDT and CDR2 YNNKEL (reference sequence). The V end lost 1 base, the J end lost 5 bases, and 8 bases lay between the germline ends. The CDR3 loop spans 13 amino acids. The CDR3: CASSQGLVETQYF. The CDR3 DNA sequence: TGTGCCAGCAGCCAAGGGCTCGTTGAGACCCAGTACTTC.

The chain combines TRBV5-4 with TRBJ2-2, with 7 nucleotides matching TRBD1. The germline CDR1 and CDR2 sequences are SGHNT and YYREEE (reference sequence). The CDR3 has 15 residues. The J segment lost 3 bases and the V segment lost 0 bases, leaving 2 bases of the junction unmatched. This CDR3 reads CASSLVGTDTGELFF. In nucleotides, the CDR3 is TGTGCCAGCAGCTTGGTTGGGACAGACACCGGGGAGCTGTTTTTT. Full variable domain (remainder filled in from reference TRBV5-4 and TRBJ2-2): ETGVTQSPTHLIKTRGQQVTLRCSSQSGHNTVSWYQQALGQGPQFIFQYYREEENGRGNFPPRFSGLQFPNYSSELNVNALELDDSALYLCASSLVGTDTGELFFGEGSRLTVL.

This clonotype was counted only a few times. The CDR3 DNA sequence: TGTGCCACCAGCAGACCGGGCCTCTACAATGAGCAGTTCTTC. This translates into CATSRPGLYNEQFF. V gene TRBV15 combines with J gene TRBJ2-1, with unresolved D. Germline CDR1 is LNHNV and CDR2 is YYDKDF (reference sequence). Trimming removed 2 bases from V and 3 bases from J, with 8 bases in between. The CDR3 covers 14 residues.

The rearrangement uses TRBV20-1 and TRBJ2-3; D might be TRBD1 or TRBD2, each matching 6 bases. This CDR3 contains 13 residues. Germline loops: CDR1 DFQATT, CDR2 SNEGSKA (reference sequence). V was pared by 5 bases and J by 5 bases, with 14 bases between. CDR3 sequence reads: CSAARGAGDTQYF. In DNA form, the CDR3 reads TGCAGTGCTGCGAGGGGGGCTGGAGATACGCAGTATTTT.

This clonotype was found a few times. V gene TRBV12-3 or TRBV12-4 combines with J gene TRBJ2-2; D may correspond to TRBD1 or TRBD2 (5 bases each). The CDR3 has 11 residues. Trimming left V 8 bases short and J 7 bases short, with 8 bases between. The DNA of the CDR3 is TGTGCCAGCGGGGCGGGCGGGGAGCTGTTTTTT. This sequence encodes CASGAGGELFF.

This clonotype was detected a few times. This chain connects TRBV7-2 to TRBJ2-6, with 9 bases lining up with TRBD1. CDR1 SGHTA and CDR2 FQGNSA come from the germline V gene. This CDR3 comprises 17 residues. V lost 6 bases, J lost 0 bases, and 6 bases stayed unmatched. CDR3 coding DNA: TGTGCCAGCAGACCCGGGACAGGGTTCTCTGGGGCCAACGTCCTGACTTTC. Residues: CASRPGTGFSGANVLTF.